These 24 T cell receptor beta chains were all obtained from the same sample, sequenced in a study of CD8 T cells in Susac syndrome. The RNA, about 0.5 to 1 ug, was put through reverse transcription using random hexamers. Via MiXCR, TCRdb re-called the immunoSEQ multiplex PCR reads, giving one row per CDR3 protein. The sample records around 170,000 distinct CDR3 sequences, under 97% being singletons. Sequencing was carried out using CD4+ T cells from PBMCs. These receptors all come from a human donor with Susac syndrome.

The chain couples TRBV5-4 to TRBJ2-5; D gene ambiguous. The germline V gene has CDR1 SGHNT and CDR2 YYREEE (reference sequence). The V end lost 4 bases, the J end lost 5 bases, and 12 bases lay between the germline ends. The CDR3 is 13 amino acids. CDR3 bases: TGTGCCAGCAGCACCCACCCTCCGGAGACCCAGTACTTC. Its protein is CASSTHPPETQYF.

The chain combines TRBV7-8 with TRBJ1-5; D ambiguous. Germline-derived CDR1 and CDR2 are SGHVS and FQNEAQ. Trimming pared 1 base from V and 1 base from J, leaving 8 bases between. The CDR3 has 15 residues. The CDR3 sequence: CASSLEGSSNQPQHF. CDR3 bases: TGTGCCAGCAGCTTAGAAGGGTCGAGCAATCAGCCCCAGCATTTT. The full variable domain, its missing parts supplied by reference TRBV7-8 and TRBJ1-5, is GAGVSQSPRYKVAKRGQDVALRCDPISGHVSLFWYQQALGQGPEFLTYFQNEAQLDKSGLPSDRFFAERPEGSVSTLKIQRTQQEDSAVYLCASSLEGSSNQPQHFGDGTRLSIL.

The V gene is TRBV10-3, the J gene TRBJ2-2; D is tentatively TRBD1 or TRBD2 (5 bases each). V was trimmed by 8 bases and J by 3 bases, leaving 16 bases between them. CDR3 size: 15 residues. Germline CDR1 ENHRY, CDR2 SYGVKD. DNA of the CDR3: TGTGCCATCCACGTCGGGAAAGGGGACACCGGGGAGCTGTTTTTT. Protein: CAIHVGKGDTGELFF.

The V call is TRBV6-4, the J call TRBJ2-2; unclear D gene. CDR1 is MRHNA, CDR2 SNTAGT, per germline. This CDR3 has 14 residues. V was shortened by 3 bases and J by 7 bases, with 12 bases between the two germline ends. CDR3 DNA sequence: TGTGCCAGCAGTGAAGTCTATCCCGGCGGGGAGCTGTTTTTT. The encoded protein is CASSEVYPGGELFF.

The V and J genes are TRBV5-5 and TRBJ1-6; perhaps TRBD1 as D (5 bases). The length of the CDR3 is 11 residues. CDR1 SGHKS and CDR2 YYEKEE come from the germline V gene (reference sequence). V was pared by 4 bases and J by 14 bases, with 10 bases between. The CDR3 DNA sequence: TGTGCCAGCAGCACCGAGGACACCCTCCACTTT. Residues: CASSTEDTLHF.

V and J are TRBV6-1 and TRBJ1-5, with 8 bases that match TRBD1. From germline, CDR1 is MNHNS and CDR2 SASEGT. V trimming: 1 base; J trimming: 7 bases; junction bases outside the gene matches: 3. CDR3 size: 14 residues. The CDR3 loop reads CASSEDRGKQPQHF. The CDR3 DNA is TGTGCCAGCAGTGAAGACAGGGGGAAACAGCCCCAGCATTTT.

The CDR3 is CASSRAWTPGETQYF. The CDR3 DNA sequence: TGTGCCAGCAGCCGTGCCTGGACTCCCGGAGAGACCCAGTACTTC. The chain is built from TRBV7-8 and TRBJ2-5; D might be TRBD2 (5 bases). From germline, CDR1 is SGHVS and CDR2 FQNEAQ. V lost 5 bases and J lost 4, with 17 bases in between. CDR3 length: 15 amino acids.

The CDR3 DNA reads TGTGCCAGCAGCCTACAGGGGATCGTTACCGGGGAGCTGTTTTTT. This codes for CASSLQGIVTGELFF. The chain carries TRBV27 and TRBJ2-2; 7 bases are shared with TRBD1. Per germline, CDR1 MNHEY and CDR2 SMNVEV (reference sequence). The CDR3 has 15 amino acids. J gave up 5 bases and V 6 bases, and 9 bases lay outside the gene matches.

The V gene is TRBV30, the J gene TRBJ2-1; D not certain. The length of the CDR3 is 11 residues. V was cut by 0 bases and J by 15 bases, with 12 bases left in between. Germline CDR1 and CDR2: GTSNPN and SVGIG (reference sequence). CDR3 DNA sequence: TGTGCCTGGAGTGTACCTCAGACACCGTTCTTC. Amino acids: CAWSVPQTPFF.

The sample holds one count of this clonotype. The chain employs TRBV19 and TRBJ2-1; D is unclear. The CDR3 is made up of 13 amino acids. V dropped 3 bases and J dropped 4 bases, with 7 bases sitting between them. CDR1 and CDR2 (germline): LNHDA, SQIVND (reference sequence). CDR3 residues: CASSMSVYNEQFF. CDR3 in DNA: TGTGCCAGTAGTATGAGTGTTTACAATGAGCAGTTCTTC. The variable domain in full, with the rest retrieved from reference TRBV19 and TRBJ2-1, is DGGITQSPKYLFRKEGQNVTLSCEQNLNHDAMYWYRQDPGQGLRLIYYSQIVNDFQKGDIAEGYSVSREKKESFPLTVTSAQKNPTAFYLCASSMSVYNEQFFGPGTRLTVL.

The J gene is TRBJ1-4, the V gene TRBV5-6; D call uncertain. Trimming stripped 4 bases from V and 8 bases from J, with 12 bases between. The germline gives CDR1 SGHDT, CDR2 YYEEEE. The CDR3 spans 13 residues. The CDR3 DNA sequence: TGTGCCAGCAGCCCGGCGGTTCGGGAAAAACTGTTTTTT. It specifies CASSPAVREKLFF.

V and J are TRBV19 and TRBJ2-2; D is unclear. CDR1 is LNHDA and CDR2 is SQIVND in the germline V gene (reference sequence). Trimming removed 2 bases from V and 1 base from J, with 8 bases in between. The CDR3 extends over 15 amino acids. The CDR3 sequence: CASSITDQNTGELFF. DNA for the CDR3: TGTGCCAGTAGTATAACGGACCAGAACACCGGGGAGCTGTTTTTT.

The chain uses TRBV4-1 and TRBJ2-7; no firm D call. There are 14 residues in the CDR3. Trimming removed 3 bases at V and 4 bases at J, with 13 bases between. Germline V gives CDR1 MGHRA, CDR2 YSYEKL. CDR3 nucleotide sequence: TGCGCCAGCAGCCATCCCGACTGGCCGTACGAGCAGTACTTC. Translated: CASSHPDWPYEQYF.

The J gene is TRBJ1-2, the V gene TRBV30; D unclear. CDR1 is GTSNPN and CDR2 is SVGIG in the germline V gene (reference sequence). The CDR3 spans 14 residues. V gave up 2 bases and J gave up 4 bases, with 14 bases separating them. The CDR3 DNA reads TGTGCCTGGAGTCCACGCCCGTTCAGCTATGGCTACACCTTC. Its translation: CAWSPRPFSYGYTF.

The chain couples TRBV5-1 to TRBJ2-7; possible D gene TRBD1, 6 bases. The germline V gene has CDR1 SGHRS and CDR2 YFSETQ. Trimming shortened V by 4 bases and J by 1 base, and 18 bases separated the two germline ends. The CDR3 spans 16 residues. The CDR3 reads CASSPSTRGLSYEQYF. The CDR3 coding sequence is TGCGCCAGCAGCCCCTCCACCAGGGGCCTATCCTACGAGCAGTACTTC. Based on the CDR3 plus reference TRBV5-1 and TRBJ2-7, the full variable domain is KAGVTQTPRYLIKTRGQQVTLSCSPISGHRSVSWYQQTPGQGLQFLFEYFSETQRNKGNFPGRFSGRQFSNSRSEMNVSTLELGDSALYLCASSPSTRGLSYEQYFGPGTRLTVT.

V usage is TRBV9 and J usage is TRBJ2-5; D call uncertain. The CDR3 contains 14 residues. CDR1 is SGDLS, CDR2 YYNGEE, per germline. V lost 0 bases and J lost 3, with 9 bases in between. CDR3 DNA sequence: TGTGCCAGCAGCGTAGGAGGCAGTGAAGAGACCCAGTACTTC. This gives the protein CASSVGGSEETQYF.

The DNA of the CDR3 is TGTGCCAGCAGCCCGGGGGGCGGTACCGGGGACACTGAAGCTTTCTTT. Its translation: CASSPGGGTGDTEAFF. This chain uses TRBV7-8 with TRBJ1-1; possible D gene TRBD1, 6 bases. Germline assignment: CDR1 SGHVS and CDR2 FQNEAQ. V lost 5 bases, J lost 3 bases, and 19 bases lay in between. The CDR3 is 16 amino acids.

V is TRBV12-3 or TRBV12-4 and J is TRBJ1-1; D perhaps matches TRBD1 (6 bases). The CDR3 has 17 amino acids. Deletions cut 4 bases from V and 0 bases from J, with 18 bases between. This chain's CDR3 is CASSSDSWRLMNTEAFF. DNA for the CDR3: TGTGCCAGCAGTTCGGACAGCTGGAGGCTAATGAACACTGAAGCTTTCTTT.

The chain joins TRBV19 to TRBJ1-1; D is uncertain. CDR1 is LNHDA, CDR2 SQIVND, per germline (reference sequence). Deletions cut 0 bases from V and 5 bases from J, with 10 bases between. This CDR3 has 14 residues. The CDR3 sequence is CASSIDLDHTEAFF. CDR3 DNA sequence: TGTGCCAGTAGTATAGATCTGGACCATACTGAAGCTTTCTTT.

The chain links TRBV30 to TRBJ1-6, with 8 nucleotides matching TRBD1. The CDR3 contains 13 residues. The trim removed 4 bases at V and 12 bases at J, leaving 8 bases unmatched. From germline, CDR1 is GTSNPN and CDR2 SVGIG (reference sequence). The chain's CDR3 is CAWTGTGLGPLHF. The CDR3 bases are TGTGCCTGGACTGGGACAGGTCTTGGACCCCTCCACTTT.

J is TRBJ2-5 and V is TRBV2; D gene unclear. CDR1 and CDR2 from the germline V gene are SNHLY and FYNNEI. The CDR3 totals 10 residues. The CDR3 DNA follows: TGTGCTACTGCACAAGAGACCCAGTACTTC. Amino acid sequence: CATAQETQYF.

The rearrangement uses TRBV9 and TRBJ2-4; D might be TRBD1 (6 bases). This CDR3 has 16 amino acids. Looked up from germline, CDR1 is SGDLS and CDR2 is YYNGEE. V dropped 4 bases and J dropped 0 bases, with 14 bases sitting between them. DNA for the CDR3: TGTGCCAGCAGCAAAAGGACAGACCTAGCCAAAAACATTCAGTACTTC. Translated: CASSKRTDLAKNIQYF.

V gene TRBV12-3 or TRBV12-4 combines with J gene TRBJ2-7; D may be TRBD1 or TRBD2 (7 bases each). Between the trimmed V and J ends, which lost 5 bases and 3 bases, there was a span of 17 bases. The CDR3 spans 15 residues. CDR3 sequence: CASSLGQGGNYEQYF. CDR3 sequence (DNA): TGTGCCAGCAGTCTGGGGCAGGGGGGGAACTACGAGCAGTACTTC.

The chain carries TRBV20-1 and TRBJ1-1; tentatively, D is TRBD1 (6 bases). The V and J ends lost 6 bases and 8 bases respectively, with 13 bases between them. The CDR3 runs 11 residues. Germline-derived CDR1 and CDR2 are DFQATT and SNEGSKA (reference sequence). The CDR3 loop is CSADGQPEAFF. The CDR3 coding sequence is TGCAGTGCCGATGGACAGCCAGAAGCTTTCTTT.